Listed here are 27 T cell receptor beta chains from one sample, sequenced in a study of blood T cell repertoires in COVID-19. The method was immunoSEQ multiplex PCR; TCRdb's version includes in-frame clones alone and lacks a portion of them. The sample lists about 70,000 clones, around nine tenths occurring once. Material for sequencing was peripheral blood. These receptor sequences come from a woman between 18 and 29 years old with acute or convalescent COVID-19.

V and J are TRBV28 and TRBJ1-1; D is unresolved. V lost 3 bases and J 2 bases, leaving 10 bases between the germline ends. The length of the CDR3 is 14 residues. The V gene's germline CDR1 is MDHEN and CDR2 SYDVKM. The CDR3 DNA reads TGTGCCAGCAGTTTTCCCCACAGTAACACTGAAGCTTTCTTT. This gives the protein CASSFPHSNTEAFF. The full variable domain, completed using reference TRBV28 and TRBJ1-1, is DVKVTQSSRYLVKRTGEKVFLECVQDMDHENMFWYRQDPGLGLRLIYFSYDVKMKEKGDIPEGYSVSREKKERFSLILESASTNQTSMYLCASSFPHSNTEAFFGQGTRLTVV.

The chain is built from TRBV12-3 or TRBV12-4 and TRBJ2-3, with D tentatively TRBD2 (6 bases). The CDR3 has 13 amino acids. V lost 3 bases and J lost 6, with 10 bases in between. CDR3 bases: TGTGCCAGCAGTTTCCAGCGGGTGGATACGCAGTATTTT. Translation gives CASSFQRVDTQYF.

Points on this clone: This same CDR3 is encoded by further DNA sequences in the sample. The V gene is TRBV19, the J gene TRBJ1-1; D is unclear. The CDR3 is 14 residues long. Trimming took off 1 base at V and 1 base at J, with 7 bases between the two ends. Germline V gene data show CDR1 as LNHDA and CDR2 as SQIVND (reference sequence). For the CDR3, the DNA is TGTGCCAGTAGTATAGTATCCGGGAACACTGAAGCTTTCTTT. Encoded protein: CASSIVSGNTEAFF.

This clone showed up just a few times. The rearrangement uses TRBV7-9 and TRBJ2-7, with 13 nucleotides matching TRBD2. The germline gives CDR1 SEHNR, CDR2 FQNEAQ (reference sequence). The CDR3 length is 15 residues. V dropped 5 bases and J dropped 3; count of bases not matched to a gene: 4. CDR3 coding DNA: TGTGCCAGCAGCGGAACTAGCGGGGGGGTCTACGAGCAGTACTTC. Protein: CASSGTSGGVYEQYF.

The V gene is TRBV10-1, the J gene TRBJ2-3, with 12 nucleotides matching TRBD2. Unmatched junction bases numbered 11, after V lost 5 bases and J lost 8 bases. The CDR3 is 16 amino acids. Germline V gives CDR1 WNHNN, CDR2 SYGVQD (reference sequence). CDR3 loop: CASSPSGREVYGTQYF. The CDR3 DNA sequence: TGCGCCAGCAGTCCTAGCGGGAGGGAGGTCTACGGTACGCAGTATTTT.

The chain carries TRBV6-5 and TRBJ2-1, with TRBD1 as a possible D gene (5 bases). Per the germline V gene, CDR1 is MNHEY and CDR2 is SVGAGI. The CDR3 contains 13 residues. The ends were cut back, 2 bases at V and 6 bases at J, with 8 bases in the middle. CDR3 in amino acids: CASSYGDSNEQFF. CDR3 in DNA: TGTGCCAGCAGTTACGGCGACAGCAATGAGCAGTTCTTC.

The V and J genes are TRBV27 and TRBJ1-6, with TRBD1 matching over 7 bases. V gave up 2 bases and J gave up 14 bases; unmatched junction bases: 12. Germline lookup yields CDR1 MNHEY and CDR2 SMNVEV (reference sequence). There are 15 residues in the CDR3. The CDR3 loop reads CASSLRGPTTGALHF. CDR3 bases: TGTGCCAGCAGTTTAAGGGGCCCAACAACAGGGGCCCTCCACTTT.

This clone has a single count. This chain uses TRBV4-1 with TRBJ1-5; the D gene is possibly TRBD1 (5 bases). Trimming shortened V by 6 bases and J by 5 bases, and 26 bases separated the two germline ends. Germline CDR1 reads MGHRA; CDR2 reads YSYEKL. This CDR3 is built from 18 residues. The CDR3 here is CASSLRIRLGAGDQPQHF. In nucleotides, the CDR3 is TGCGCCAGCAGTCTACGCATCAGGCTGGGCGCGGGGGATCAGCCCCAGCATTTT.

The rearrangement joins TRBV3-1 (or the pseudogene TRBV3-2) to TRBJ2-1; 10 bases map to TRBD2. V shed 1 base and J 10 bases; nucleotides not matched to a gene: 7. From germline, CDR1 is LGHDT and CDR2 YNNKEL (reference sequence). The CDR3 sequence is 15 residues long. The CDR3 sequence: CASSQALAGAREQFF. CDR3 DNA: TGTGCCAGCAGCCAAGCGCTAGCGGGAGCAAGGGAGCAGTTCTTC.

The chain carries TRBV7-9 and TRBJ1-6; D unclear. V was cut by 5 bases and J by 13 bases, with 12 bases left in between. Germline V lookup: CDR1 SEHNR, CDR2 FQNEAQ (reference sequence). This CDR3 is built from 12 residues. CDR3 DNA sequence: TGTGCCAGCAGCACGGATCAGGCTCCCCTCCACTTT. Protein sequence: CASSTDQAPLHF. Together with reference TRBV7-9 and TRBJ1-6, the CDR3 gives the full variable domain: DTGVSQNPRHKITKRGQNVTFRCDPISEHNRLYWYRQTLGQGPEFLTYFQNEAQLEKSRLLSDRFSAERPKGSFSTLEIQRTEQGDSAMYLCASSTDQAPLHFGNGTRLTVT.

The chain carries TRBV27 and TRBJ1-5, with 9 bases identical to TRBD1. V was pared by 5 bases and J by 2 bases, with 1 base of the junction left unmatched. The CDR3 consists of 14 residues. Per germline, CDR1 MNHEY and CDR2 SMNVEV (reference sequence). The CDR3: CASSRTGGNQPQHF. The DNA for the CDR3 is TGTGCCAGCAGTCGGACAGGGGGCAATCAGCCCCAGCATTTT.

V gene TRBV18 combines with J gene TRBJ1-1; 8 positions agree with TRBD1. The CDR3 has 13 amino acids. J lost 7 bases, V lost 0 bases, and 1 base had no gene match. Germline V lookup: CDR1 KGHSH, CDR2 LQKENI. CDR3 coding DNA: TGTGCCAGCTCACCACCGGGGACAGGTGAAGCTTTCTTT. Translated, it gives CASSPPGTGEAFF.

The chain carries TRBV25-1 and TRBJ1-4; D perhaps matches TRBD1 (5 bases). Germline V gives CDR1 MGHDK, CDR2 SYGVNS. Trimming left V 2 bases short and J 6 bases short, with 10 bases between. This CDR3 is 14 amino acids long. The CDR3 loop is CASSEGGRDEKLFF. The CDR3 bases are TGTGCCAGCAGTGAAGGCGGCAGGGATGAAAAACTGTTTTTT. The entire variable domain, with the rest obtained from reference TRBV25-1 and TRBJ1-4, is as follows: EADIYQTPRYLVIGTGKKITLECSQTMGHDKMYWYQQDPGMELHLIHYSYGVNSTEKGDLSSESTVSRIRTEHFPLTLESARPSHTSQYLCASSEGGRDEKLFFGSGTQLSVL.

This chain joins TRBV7-9 and TRBJ1-3, with TRBD1 as a possible D gene (5 bases). V was pared by 4 bases and J by 4 bases, with 11 bases between. Germline CDR1 SEHNR, CDR2 FQNEAQ (reference sequence). This CDR3 is 14 amino acids long. CDR3 nucleotides: TGTGCCAGCAGCTCGCAGGGCGCAGGAAACACCATATATTTT. Translating it yields CASSSQGAGNTIYF. The full variable domain, its missing parts supplied by reference TRBV7-9 and TRBJ1-3, is DTGVSQNPRHKITKRGQNVTFRCDPISEHNRLYWYRQTLGQGPEFLTYFQNEAQLEKSRLLSDRFSAERPKGSFSTLEIQRTEQGDSAMYLCASSSQGAGNTIYFGEGSWLTVV.

The chain uses TRBV3-1 (or the pseudogene TRBV3-2) and TRBJ1-1, with D possibly matching TRBD1 (5 bases). The CDR3 sequence is 15 residues long. The V end lost 7 bases, the J end lost 0 bases, and 15 bases lay between the germline ends. CDR1 and CDR2 from the germline V gene are LGHDT and YNNKEL (reference sequence). CDR3 coding DNA: TGTGCCAGCACCGAAGGGTGGGGCATGAACACTGAAGCTTTCTTT. Protein product: CASTEGWGMNTEAFF.

V and J are TRBV4-2 and TRBJ2-7; 11 nucleotides line up with TRBD1. The germline V gene has CDR1 LGHNA and CDR2 YNFKEQ. CDR3 length: 15 amino acids. V lost 0 bases and J lost 3; bases outside the gene matches: 1. CDR3 sequence: CASSQEGTGGYEQYF. The CDR3 nucleotides read TGTGCCAGCAGCCAAGAAGGGACAGGGGGCTACGAGCAGTACTTC.

The CDR3 protein is CASSQDPKSAEAFF. Here the CDR3 DNA reads TGCGCCAGCAGCCAAGATCCCAAGTCGGCTGAAGCTTTCTTT. The chain has TRBV4-3 and TRBJ1-1; D is uncertain. CDR3 length: 14 amino acids. Trimming removed 0 bases from V and 6 bases from J, with 11 bases in between. Germline CDR1 is LGHNA and CDR2 is YSLEER.

V usage is TRBV5-1 and J usage is TRBJ1-2; 7 bases map to TRBD1. This CDR3 contains 16 residues. J was trimmed by 7 bases and V by 2 bases; bases with no gene match: 14. The germline gives CDR1 SGHRS, CDR2 YFSETQ. CDR3 amino acids: CASSFEGTVERGGYTF. The DNA for the CDR3 is TGCGCCAGCAGCTTCGAAGGGACAGTCGAGAGAGGTGGCTACACCTTC.

This clone turned up a few times. This rearrangement joins TRBV6-5 to TRBJ1-1; possible D gene TRBD1, 6 bases. This CDR3 contains 13 residues. Germline V lookup: CDR1 MNHEY, CDR2 SVGAGI. The ends were cut back, 10 bases at V and 5 bases at J, with 17 bases in the middle. CDR3 loop: CATKRGAQTEAFF. The CDR3 DNA follows: TGTGCCACCAAGCGGGGGGCGCAGACTGAAGCTTTCTTT.

This clone appeared a few times. The rearrangement uses TRBV5-1 and TRBJ2-7, with a possible D match to TRBD1 (5 bases). The germline V and J ends were trimmed by 5 bases and 0 bases, with 12 bases remaining between them. This CDR3 spans 14 amino acids. Germline CDR1 SGHRS, CDR2 YFSETQ. The CDR3 loop is CASRSQGSSYEQYF. CDR3 sequence (DNA): TGCGCCAGCAGAAGCCAGGGAAGCTCCTACGAGCAGTACTTC.

The genes are TRBV6-1 and TRBJ1-6; no reliable D call. Trimming shortened V by 3 bases and J by 11 bases, and 8 bases separated the two germline ends. The CDR3 has 12 residues. Germline V lookup: CDR1 MNHNS, CDR2 SASEGT. CDR3 amino acids: CASSDGVPPLHF. CDR3 nucleotides: TGTGCCAGCAGTGACGGGGTGCCACCCCTCCACTTT.

V is TRBV6-5 and J is TRBJ1-1, with D uncertain. The germline CDR1 and CDR2 sequences are MNHEY and SVGAGI. The CDR3 contains 13 residues. V lost 5 bases and J lost 3, with 10 bases in between. The CDR3 DNA is TGTGCCAGCAGTACCTCAGGTTACACTGAAGCTTTCTTT. Encoded protein: CASSTSGYTEAFF.

The CDR3 DNA is TGTGCCAGCACGAGGGGAGGGCAAGAGACCCAGTACTTC. Translation gives CASTRGGQETQYF. V is TRBV28 and J is TRBJ2-5; 7 nucleotides match TRBD2. CDR1 is MDHEN, CDR2 SYDVKM, per germline. There are 13 residues in the CDR3. V shed 7 bases, J shed 2 bases, and the junction held 4 bases outside the gene matches.

The CDR3 loop reads CASSEAVTGLENSPLHF. DNA for the CDR3: TGTGCCAGCAGTGAAGCGGTGACAGGGCTCGAGAATTCACCCCTCCACTTT. This chain joins TRBV6-1 and TRBJ1-6; TRBD1 aligns across 7 bases. V shed 0 bases and J 7 bases; nucleotides not matched to a gene: 9. The CDR3 spans 17 residues. Germline V gene sequence: CDR1 MNHNS, CDR2 SASEGT.

The gene calls are TRBV27 and TRBJ2-3, with 7 bases fitting TRBD2. CDR1 and CDR2 (germline): MNHEY, SMNVEV (reference sequence). V was clipped by 0 bases and J by 3 bases; unmatched bases: 6. There are 16 residues in the CDR3. The CDR3 sequence is CASSLSGLTLTDTQYF. DNA for the CDR3: TGTGCCAGCAGTTTATCGGGACTAACCTTGACAGATACGCAGTATTTT.

The V and J genes are TRBV6-5 and TRBJ1-2; 9 nucleotides line up with TRBD1. The V gene end was trimmed by 5 bases and the J gene end by 2 bases; junction bases not matched to a gene: 3. Germline V gives CDR1 MNHEY, CDR2 SVGAGI. The CDR3 extends over 14 amino acids. This CDR3 is CASSRDRANYGYTF. The CDR3 DNA is TGTGCCAGCAGTCGGGACAGGGCCAACTATGGCTACACCTTC.

This clone has just a few counts. The junction and the germline gene differ at one end; a read error may be behind it. This chain joins TRBV5-1 and TRBJ2-2, with 7 bases that match TRBD1. This CDR3 has 14 amino acids. CDR1 SGHRS and CDR2 YFSETQ come from the germline V gene. The CDR3 is CARSGQGDGGELFF. CDR3 nucleotide sequence: TGCGCCCGCAGTGGGCAGGGGGACGGCGGGGAGCTGTTTTTT.